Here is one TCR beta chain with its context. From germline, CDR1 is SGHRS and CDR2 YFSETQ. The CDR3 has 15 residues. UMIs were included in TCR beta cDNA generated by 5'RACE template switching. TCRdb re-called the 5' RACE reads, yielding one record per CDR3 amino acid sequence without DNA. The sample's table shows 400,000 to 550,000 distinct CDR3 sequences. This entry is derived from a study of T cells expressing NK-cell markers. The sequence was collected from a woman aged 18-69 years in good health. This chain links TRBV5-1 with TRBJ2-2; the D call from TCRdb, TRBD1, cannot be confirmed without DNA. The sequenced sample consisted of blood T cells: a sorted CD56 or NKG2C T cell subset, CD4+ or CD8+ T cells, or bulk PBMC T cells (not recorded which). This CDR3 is CASRPGTENTGELFF.